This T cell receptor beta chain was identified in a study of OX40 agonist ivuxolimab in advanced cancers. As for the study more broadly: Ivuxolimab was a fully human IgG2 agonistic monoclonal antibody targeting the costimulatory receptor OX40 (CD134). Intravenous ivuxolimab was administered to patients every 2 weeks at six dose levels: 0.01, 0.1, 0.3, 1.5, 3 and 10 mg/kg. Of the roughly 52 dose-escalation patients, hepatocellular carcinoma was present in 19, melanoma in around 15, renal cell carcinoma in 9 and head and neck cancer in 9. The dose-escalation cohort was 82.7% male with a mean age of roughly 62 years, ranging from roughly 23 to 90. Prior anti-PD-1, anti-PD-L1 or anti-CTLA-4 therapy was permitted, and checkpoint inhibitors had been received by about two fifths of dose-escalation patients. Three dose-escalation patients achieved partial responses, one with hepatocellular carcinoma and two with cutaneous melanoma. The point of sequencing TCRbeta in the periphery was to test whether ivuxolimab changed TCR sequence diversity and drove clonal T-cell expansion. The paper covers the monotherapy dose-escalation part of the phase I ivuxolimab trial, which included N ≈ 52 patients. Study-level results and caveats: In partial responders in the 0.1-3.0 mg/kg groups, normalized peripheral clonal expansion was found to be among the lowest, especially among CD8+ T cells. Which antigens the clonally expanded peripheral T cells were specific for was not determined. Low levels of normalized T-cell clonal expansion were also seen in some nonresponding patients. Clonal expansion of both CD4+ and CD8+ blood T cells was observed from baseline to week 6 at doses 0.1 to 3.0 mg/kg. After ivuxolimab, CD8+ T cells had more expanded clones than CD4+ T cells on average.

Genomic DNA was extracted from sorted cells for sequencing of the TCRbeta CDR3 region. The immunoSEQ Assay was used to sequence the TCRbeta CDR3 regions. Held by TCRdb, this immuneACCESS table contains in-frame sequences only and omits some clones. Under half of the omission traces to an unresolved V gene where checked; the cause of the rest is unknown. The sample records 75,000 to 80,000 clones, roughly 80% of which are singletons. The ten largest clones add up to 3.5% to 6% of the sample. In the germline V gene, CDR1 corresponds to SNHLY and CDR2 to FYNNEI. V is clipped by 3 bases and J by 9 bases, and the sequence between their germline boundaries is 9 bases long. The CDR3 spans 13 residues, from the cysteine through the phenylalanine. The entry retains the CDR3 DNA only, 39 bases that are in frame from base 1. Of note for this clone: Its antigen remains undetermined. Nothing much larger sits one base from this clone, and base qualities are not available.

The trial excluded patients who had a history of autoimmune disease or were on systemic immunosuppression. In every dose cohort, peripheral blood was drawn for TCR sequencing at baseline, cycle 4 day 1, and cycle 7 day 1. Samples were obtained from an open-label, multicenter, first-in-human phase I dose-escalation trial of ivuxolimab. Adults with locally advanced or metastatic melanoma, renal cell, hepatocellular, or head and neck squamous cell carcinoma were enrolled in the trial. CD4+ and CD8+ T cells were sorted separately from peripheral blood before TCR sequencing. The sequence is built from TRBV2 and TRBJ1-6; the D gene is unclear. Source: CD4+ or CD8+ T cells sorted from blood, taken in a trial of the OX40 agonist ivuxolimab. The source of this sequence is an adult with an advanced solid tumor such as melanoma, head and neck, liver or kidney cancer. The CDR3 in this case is CASSDKRVSPLHF. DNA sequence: TGTGCCAGCAGTGATAAGAGGGTTTCACCCCTCCACTTT. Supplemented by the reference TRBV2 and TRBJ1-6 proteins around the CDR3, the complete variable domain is EPEVTQTPSHQVTQMGQEVILRCVPISNHLYFYWYRQILGQKVEFLVSFYNNEISEKSEIFDDQFSVERPDGSNFTLKIRSTKLEDSAMYFCASSDKRVSPLHFGNGTRLTVT.